A selection of T cell receptor beta chains follows, all from one sample in a study of cytomegalovirus exposure and HLA in healthy donors. Profiling relied on immunoSEQ multiplex PCR, and the TCRdb table lists in-frame clones only, not all of them. The sample consists of 90,000 or so clones, less than 80% of them appearing once. Material: PBMCs. The receptors here all came from a woman between 40 and 55 years old in good health and CMV-seronegative. Each CDR3 is given with its conserved first and last residue. A D gene is named only where the DNA matches it firmly. Some rows mark clone size as missing; the rest say once, few, many or name a class of expanded clone.

clone_size	v_call	d_call	j_call	cdr3_aa	cdr3_nt
NA	TRBV7-8	TRBD2	TRBJ2-7	CASSSREGKSYEQYF	TGTGCCAGCAGCTCCCGGGAGGGGAAATCCTACGAGCAGTACTTC
NA	TRBV9	TRBD1	TRBJ2-7	CASSASGQGYEQYF	TGTGCCAGCAGCGCCTCGGGACAGGGGTACGAGCAGTACTTC
NA	TRBV27	TRBD2	TRBJ2-1	CASTIVSGRGPDEQFF	TGTGCCAGCACCATCGTTAGCGGGAGGGGGCCGGATGAGCAGTTCTTC
once	TRBV27	TRBD1	TRBJ1-1	CASNSRTGSREAFF	TGTGCCAGCAACTCCCGGACAGGCTCTCGTGAAGCTTTCTTT
NA	TRBV4-1	TRBD1	TRBJ1-4	CASTGGINEKLFF	TGCGCCAGTACAGGGGGAATTAATGAAAAACTGTTTTTT
once	TRBV10-2	NA	TRBJ1-1	CASSESRAVGFGEAFF	TGCGCCAGCAGTGAGTCGAGGGCGGTCGGGTTTGGTGAAGCTTTCTTT
many	TRBV9	NA	TRBJ2-7	CASSAPRVAPETGDEQYF	TGTGCCAGCAGCGCTCCGAGGGTAGCGCCCGAGACTGGGGACGAGCAGTACTTC
NA	TRBV30	NA	TRBJ1-5	CAWSRQPNQPQHF	TGTGCCTGGAGCAGGCAGCCCAATCAGCCCCAGCATTTT
NA	TRBV30	NA	TRBJ2-5	CAGASGYF	TGTGCGGGGGCTAGCGGGTACTTC
NA	TRBV5-1	NA	TRBJ2-1	CASSLVGGASYNEQFF	TGCGCCAGCAGCTTGGTGGGGGGAGCATCCTACAATGAGCAGTTCTTC
NA	TRBV19	NA	TRBJ1-1	CASAQGNTEAFF	TGTGCCAGCGCCCAGGGGAACACTGAAGCTTTCTTT
NA	TRBV5-1	TRBD1	TRBJ2-5	CASSLGTGAETQYF	TGCGCCAGCAGCCTCGGGACAGGCGCGGAGACCCAGTACTTC
NA	TRBV9	NA	TRBJ2-3	CASSVGVGAYTDTQYF	TGTGCCAGCAGCGTAGGAGTGGGGGCCTACACAGATACGCAGTATTTT
NA	TRBV4-3	TRBD2	TRBJ2-1	CASSHTSGSFYNEQFF	TGCGCCAGCAGCCATACAAGCGGGAGTTTCTACAATGAGCAGTTCTTC
NA	TRBV9	NA	TRBJ2-2	CASSVARERELFF	TGTGCCAGCAGCGTAGCCAGGGAAAGGGAGCTGTTTTTT
NA	TRBV7-8	TRBD1	TRBJ2-7	CASSLMGYRGLNGREQYF	TGTGCCAGCAGCTTAATGGGCTACAGGGGGCTCAATGGGCGGGAGCAGTACTTC
NA	TRBV25-1	TRBD1	TRBJ2-1	CASTQTRTGGNNEQFF	TGTGCCAGCACCCAAACCCGAACAGGGGGGAACAATGAGCAGTTCTTC
NA	TRBV6-1	NA	TRBJ1-4	CASSDSLATNEKLFF	TGTGCCAGCAGTGATTCACTTGCAACTAATGAAAAACTGTTTTTT
NA	TRBV30	NA	TRBJ1-5	CAWNRGSGQPQHF	TGTGCCTGGAACCGGGGTAGCGGTCAGCCCCAGCATTTT
NA	TRBV5-4	NA	TRBJ1-5	CASSSEINQPQHF	TGTGCCAGCAGCTCGGAGATAAATCAGCCCCAGCATTTT
NA	TRBV19	NA	TRBJ1-2	CASSIIGQGGYTF	TGTGCCAGTAGTATAATCGGGCAGGGCGGCTACACCTTC
once	TRBV4-3	NA	TRBJ1-2	CASSQARTGTPHYGYTF	TGCGCCAGCAGCCAAGCCCGCACCGGGACACCACACTATGGCTACACCTTC
NA	TRBV7-3	TRBD1	TRBJ2-3	CASSPRQGATDTQYF	TGTGCCAGCAGCCCTAGACAGGGGGCCACAGATACGCAGTATTTT
NA	TRBV10-3	TRBD1	TRBJ1-1	CAIRLDRGAEAFF	TGTGCCATCAGGCTGGACAGGGGCGCTGAAGCTTTCTTT
once	TRBV30	TRBD1	TRBJ2-2	CAWTTGDFTGELFF	TGTGCCTGGACCACAGGGGATTTCACCGGGGAGCTGTTTTTT
NA	TRBV30	TRBD1	TRBJ2-7	CAWSVNRGYEQYF	TGTGCCTGGAGCGTAAACAGGGGTTACGAGCAGTACTTC
few	TRBV27	NA	TRBJ1-5	CASSLSSPRGNQPQHF	TGTGCCAGCAGTTTATCTTCGCCCCGGGGCAATCAGCCCCAGCATTTT
once	TRBV6-5	NA	TRBJ2-1	CASSYSRQFF	TGTGCCAGCAGTTACTCGAGGCAGTTCTTC
NA	TRBV7-8	NA	TRBJ2-7	CASSPDMAKPNEQYF	TGTGCCAGCAGCCCGGACATGGCCAAACCCAACGAGCAGTACTTC
NA	TRBV28	NA	TRBJ2-7	CASSFLAASYEQYF	TGTGCCAGCAGTTTCCTCGCGGCCTCCTACGAGCAGTACTTC
NA	TRBV11-2	TRBD1	TRBJ2-2	CASSRDSTGELFF	TGTGCCAGCAGCCGGGACAGCACCGGGGAGCTGTTTTTT
once	TRBV5-4	NA	TRBJ2-3	CASSFGRGPSTDTQYF	TGTGCCAGCAGCTTTGGGCGGGGGCCAAGCACAGATACGCAGTATTTT
few	TRBV5-6	NA	TRBJ1-1	CASSLVPSTEAFF	TGTGCCAGCAGCTTGGTCCCTTCCACTGAAGCTTTCTTT
NA	TRBV19	TRBD2	TRBJ2-1	CASSIGGASGSRDEQFF	TGTGCCAGTAGTATTGGAGGGGCTAGCGGGAGTCGTGATGAGCAGTTCTTC
NA	TRBV5-1	NA	TRBJ2-1	CASSLGQRPHNEQFF	TGCGCCAGCAGCTTGGGGCAGCGCCCCCACAATGAGCAGTTCTTC
NA	TRBV6-6	TRBD2	TRBJ2-1	CASILEREGDEQFF	TGTGCCAGCATTCTAGAGCGGGAGGGGGATGAGCAGTTCTTC
NA	TRBV7-2	TRBD2	TRBJ2-1	CASSPGLAITRSEQFF	TGTGCCAGCAGCCCCGGACTAGCGATCACCAGGAGTGAGCAGTTCTTC
NA	TRBV18	NA	TRBJ2-3	CASSPNPFDTQYF	TGTGCCAGCTCCCCTAACCCGTTCGATACGCAGTATTTT
NA	TRBV5-1	NA	TRBJ2-1	CASSLTGSSYNEQFF	TGCGCCAGCAGCCTAACAGGGAGCTCCTACAATGAGCAGTTCTTC
NA	TRBV28	TRBD1	TRBJ1-2	CASSWGTGEDGYTF	TGTGCCAGCAGCTGGGGGACAGGGGAAGATGGCTACACCTTC
NA	TRBV7-8	NA	TRBJ2-1	CASSLGGWGRNYNEQFF	TGTGCCAGCAGCTTAGGGGGGTGGGGGCGGAACTACAATGAGCAGTTCTTC
NA	TRBV5-1	TRBD2	TRBJ2-1	CASSHGLAVPYNEQFF	TGCGCCAGCAGCCACGGACTAGCGGTCCCTTATAATGAGCAGTTCTTC
NA	TRBV27	NA	TRBJ2-1	CASSPSRGGGNEQFF	TGTGCCAGCAGTCCCTCTAGGGGGGGAGGGAATGAGCAGTTCTTC
NA	TRBV6-1	NA	TRBJ2-2	CASEVLQKTGELFF	TGTGCCAGCGAAGTGCTACAGAAAACCGGGGAGCTGTTTTTT
NA	TRBV10-1	NA	TRBJ2-1	CATPRVRYNEQFF	TGCGCCACCCCCCGGGTCCGATACAATGAGCAGTTCTTC
NA	TRBV28	NA	TRBJ2-7	CASSPSQGNEQYF	TGTGCCAGCAGCCCATCTCAGGGAAACGAGCAGTACTTC
medium-sized	TRBV27	TRBD1	TRBJ2-7	CASQGVHEQYF	TGTGCTTCACAGGGGGTCCACGAGCAGTACTTC
NA	TRBV9	TRBD1	TRBJ1-6	CASRGQDYNSPLHF	TGTGCCAGCAGAGGACAGGATTATAATTCACCCCTCCACTTT
NA	TRBV7-6	TRBD2	TRBJ2-5	CASSPGTSGMGTQYF	TGTGCCAGCAGCCCCGGGACTAGCGGCATGGGGACCCAGTACTTC
NA	TRBV19	NA	TRBJ2-2	CASSIVRGTTGELFF	TGTGCCAGTAGTATAGTACGTGGGACTACCGGGGAGCTGTTTTTT
NA	TRBV29-1	NA	TRBJ1-1	CSVERGSWTAHTEAFF	TGCAGCGTTGAAAGGGGTTCTTGGACAGCACACACTGAAGCTTTCTTT
NA	TRBV4-3	NA	TRBJ1-6	CASSQGLRVYNSPLHF	TGCGCCAGCAGCCAAGGGCTCCGGGTCTATAATTCACCCCTCCACTTT
once	TRBV28	NA	TRBJ2-3	CASSLRGLQPGDTQYF	TGTGCCAGCAGTTTAAGAGGGCTCCAGCCAGGAGATACGCAGTATTTT
NA	TRBV19	NA	TRBJ1-1	CASSIQGMNTEAFF	TGTGCCAGTAGTATACAGGGCATGAACACTGAAGCTTTCTTT
NA	TRBV7-6	TRBD1	TRBJ2-1	CASSQMGQGFNEQFF	TGTGCCAGCAGCCAAATGGGACAGGGGTTCAATGAGCAGTTCTTC
NA	TRBV2	NA	TRBJ1-1	CASSERILGAMNTEAFF	TGTGCCAGCAGTGAAAGGATTCTGGGGGCAATGAACACTGAAGCTTTCTTT
NA	TRBV15	NA	TRBJ2-6	CATSRGGGGRGANVLTF	TGTGCCACCAGCAGAGGAGGGGGGGGACGGGGGGCCAACGTCCTGACTTTC
NA	TRBV18	NA	TRBJ2-6	CASSPRLSQASGANVLTF	TGTGCCAGCTCACCACGATTATCCCAGGCCTCTGGGGCCAACGTCCTGACTTTC
NA	TRBV5-5	TRBD1	TRBJ2-2	CASISYTGTGGTGELFF	TGTGCCAGCATCTCCTATACCGGGACAGGGGGCACCGGGGAGCTGTTTTTT